This record covers a single T cell receptor (beta chain). What it binds is not known. Generation of TCR beta cDNA was performed by 5'RACE template switching incorporating UMIs. Following a re-call of the 5' RACE reads, TCRdb has one entry per CDR3 protein and lacks DNA. With around 15,000 distinct CDR3 sequences in the sample, the ten largest clones hold around three fifths. This CDR3 has 14 residues. The germline gives CDR1 DFQATT, CDR2 SNEGSKA (reference sequence). These data come from a study of T cells expressing NK-cell markers. Looking at the study overall: Of eight sequenced donors, seven were HCMV-seropositive and one HCMV-seronegative. General study findings and limits: Leadership of the CD3+CD56-NKG2C+ fraction also belonged to these clonotypes in a handful of donors. NKG2C+ dominant clonotype frequencies in a handful of donors were roughly 1.0-7.5% of CD8+ T cells.

The sample comprised blood T cells: a sorted CD56 or NKG2C T cell subset, CD4+ or CD8+ T cells, or bulk PBMC T cells (not recorded which). The chain joins TRBV20-1 to TRBJ1-1. The TCR was taken from a man aged 18-75 years in good health. The CDR3 spells CSARVRNMNTEAFF.